These 3 T cell receptor beta chains originate from one sample sequenced in a study of blood T cell repertoires in COVID-19. Only in-frame clones appear in the TCRdb table, and some are missing; sequencing was by immunoSEQ multiplex PCR. The table lists over 130,000 clones, roughly 90% of them singletons. The sequenced material came from peripheral blood. These receptors came from a human donor with COVID-19, enrolled during active disease. The donor label of this sample is uncertain.

The CDR3 reads CASSLAGTLGQETQYF. The CDR3 nucleotides read TGCGCCAGCAGCTTGGCTGGGACTTTGGGACAAGAGACCCAGTACTTC. The V call is TRBV5-1, the J call TRBJ2-5, with D possibly being TRBD2 (6 bases). V lost 0 bases, J lost 2 bases, and 14 bases lay in between. Germline CDR1 reads SGHRS; CDR2 reads YFSETQ. This CDR3 has 16 residues.

The chain combines TRBV25-1 with TRBJ1-4, with 10 bases identical to TRBD1. V shed 6 bases and J 7 bases; nucleotides not matched to a gene: 8. This CDR3 has 15 residues. The germline CDR1 and CDR2 sequences are MGHDK and SYGVNS. CDR3 coding DNA: TGTGCCAGCAGCGAGCCAGGGACAGGGGTTGAAAAACTGTTTTTT. Translated: CASSEPGTGVEKLFF.

This clone was counted once. V usage is TRBV21-1 and J usage is TRBJ1-2. TRBV21-1 is given as a pseudogene. CDR3 size: 14 residues. The CDR3 loop is CASSKALSGNGYTF. DNA of the CDR3: TGTGCCAGCAGCAAAGCGCTTTCGGGTAACGGCTACACCTTC.